The T cell receptor beta chain described here comes from a study of T-cell reconstitution after alpha-beta-depleted transplantation in children. This clonotype was recorded only once. Preparation of the TCRbeta library was carried out with unique molecular identifiers. TCRdb passed the PCR reads through MiXCR, listing each CDR3 protein once. The sample carries 500,000 or so distinct CDR3 sequences, roughly 33% recorded once. The sequencing used PBMCs from the stem cell graft donor, collected from the stem cell graft. This receptor was identified in a human donor who donated a stem cell graft to a child with aplastic anemia.

Here the CDR3 DNA reads TGTGCCAGCAGCTCTCAGGACCCTCAAGAGACCCAGTACTTC. This codes for CASSSQDPQETQYF. The chain carries TRBV7-9 and TRBJ2-5; D is unclear. V was trimmed by 4 bases and J by 2 bases, leaving 11 bases between them. CDR1 and CDR2 (germline): SEHNR, FQNEAQ (reference sequence). This CDR3 spans 14 amino acids. Drawing the rest from reference TRBV7-9 and TRBJ2-5, the complete variable domain is DTGVSQNPRHKITKRGQNVTFRCDPISEHNRLYWYRQTLGQGPEFLTYFQNEAQLEKSRLLSDRFSAERPKGSFSTLEIQRTEQGDSAMYLCASSSQDPQETQYFGPGTRLLVL.